This entry is about one T cell receptor (beta chain). The table lists this clonotype with a few counts. The antigen it binds to is not known. Qualities for individual bases were not recorded, and no much larger clone is one base off. According to the germline V gene (reference sequence), CDR1 reads DFQATT and CDR2 reads SNEGSKA. There are 13 amino acids in the CDR3, from cysteine to phenylalanine inclusive. Here the CDR3 DNA is all that survives: 39 bases in frame from base 1. The V end gives up 6 bases and the J end 3 bases, leaving 4 bases in the junction not matched to a gene. These data originate in a study of blood T cells in healthy people across ages (dated by TCRdb to between 2015 and 2016). Broadly, across the study: In model experiments, template switching captured about one uniquely barcoded TCR beta cDNA molecule for every two T cells. To track age-related changes in TCR beta repertoire diversity, the study relied on deep sequencing normalized with unique cDNA molecular identifiers. The donors were split into four age groups: young (average 16 years), middle-aged (about 40), aged (approximately 59) and long-lived (over 80). Donors of different ages were randomly distributed across sequencing lanes to avoid experimental bias. For two donors (one aged 18 to 29 and one aged 80 or older), the study analyzed two additional independent replicas of 1 million unique cDNA reads from the same blood draw. Summary of the overall study and its limitations: As age increased, observed TCR beta diversity per million T cells dropped in a roughly linear way, and a significant reduction was already evident by age 40. Estimates of total diversity from one million sequenced T cells were regarded as lower bounds and underestimates. Because profiling used bulk unsorted PBMCs, naive and antigen-experienced compartments could not be compared conclusively. The percentage of naive T cells measured by flow cytometry correlated strongly with observed TCR beta diversity. Compared with the aged group, the long-lived group had more naive CD4+ T cells, fewer expanded clones and increased TCR diversity, a pattern suggesting age selection. Because the CMV infection status of the donors was unknown, age-related changes in expanded clonotypes may potentially have been confounded.

Donors were 39 systemically healthy Caucasian individuals from Russia aged 6 to 90 years. Approximately 10 milliliters of peripheral blood were collected from each donor into EDTA-treated Vacutainer tubes. Ficoll-Paque density-gradient centrifugation was used to isolate PBMCs, with at least 6.5 million per sample. Total RNA, at least 5.5 micrograms per sample, was extracted from PBMCs with Trizol reagent. Naive CD45RAhigh/CD27high T cell percentages were measured by flow cytometry on a PBMC aliquot from every donor. Library creation used 5' RACE. Sequencing relied on an Illumina HiSeq 2500. A second PCR of about 7 to 12 cycles was run with a J-beta primer mix and a sample-barcoded 5' primer. Each TCR beta cDNA molecule received a unique molecular identifier from a template-switch 5' adaptor carrying 12 random nucleotides. Each sample yielded at least 2.5 million CDR3-containing paired-end reads. First-strand cDNA was synthesized from all RNA with the Mint cDNA synthesis kit, primed by a TRBC-specific oligonucleotide. Following uracil-DNA glycosylase treatment, all cDNA underwent a first 18-cycle PCR with the universal primers M1SS and BC2_uni_R. As for the original processing: For normalization, 1 million high-quality reads were randomly selected from each sample, with every read carrying a distinct molecular identifier. Reads with shared molecular identifiers were discarded instead of being binned into consensus sequences. CDR3 identification, clonotype clustering and error correction used MiTCR with a Q25 quality threshold and the strictest error-elimination algorithm. Lower-bound total TCR beta diversity was estimated with a nonparametric unseen species model using Euler transformation. TCRdb reanalyzed the raw reads on its own, using fastp at Q25 for trimming and MiXCR for clone calling, and kept in-frame beta chains. Rows with a matching CDR3 protein are joined into one entry that keeps the most common DNA and genes. These V and J calls derive from TCRdb rather than the authors' analysis. This sample is represented by roughly 1.7 million distinct CDR3 sequences; approximately 32% of them were singletons. Jointly, the top ten make up approximately 10% of the sample.

The rearranged chain carries TRBV20-1 and TRBJ1-5; TRBD1 aligns with 8 central bases. Sequencing was carried out using blood. This receptor was obtained from a woman aged 25 to 45 in good health. The DNA is TGCAGTGCGAGGGGACAGGCCAATCAGCCCCAGCATTTT. Translated, this gives CSARGQANQPQHF.